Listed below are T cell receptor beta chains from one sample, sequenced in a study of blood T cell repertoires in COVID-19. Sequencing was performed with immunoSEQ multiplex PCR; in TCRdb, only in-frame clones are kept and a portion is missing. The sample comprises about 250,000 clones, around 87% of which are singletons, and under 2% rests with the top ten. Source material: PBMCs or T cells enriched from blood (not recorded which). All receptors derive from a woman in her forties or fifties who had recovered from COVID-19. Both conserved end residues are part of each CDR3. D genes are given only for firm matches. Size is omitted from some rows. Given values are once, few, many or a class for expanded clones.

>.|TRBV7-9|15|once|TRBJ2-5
TGTGCCAGCAGCCCGCTCGGTAGGGGTAAAGCAACCCAGTACTTC
CASSPLGRGKATQYF
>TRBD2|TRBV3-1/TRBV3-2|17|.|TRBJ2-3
TGTGCCAGCAGCCAAGGACTAGCGGGAGGTGGCACAGATACGCAGTATTTT
CASSQGLAGGGTDTQYF
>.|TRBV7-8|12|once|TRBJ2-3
TGTGCCAGCAGCCCCTCGGGGGATACGCAGTATTTT
CASSPSGDTQYF
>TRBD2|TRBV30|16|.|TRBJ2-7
TGTGCCTGGAGTGTAGAGTGGCTAGCGGTCGGATACGAGCAGTACTTC
CAWSVEWLAVGYEQYF
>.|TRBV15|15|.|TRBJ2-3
TGTGCCACCAGACCTCCAGGGGCGCTGGGAGATACGCAGTATTTT
CATRPPGALGDTQYF
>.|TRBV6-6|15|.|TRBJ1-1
TGTGCCAGCAGTCGAGACAACCCAAGGAACACTGAAGCTTTCTTT
CASSRDNPRNTEAFF
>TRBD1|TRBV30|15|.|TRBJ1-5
TGTGCCTGGAGGCCACGGACAGGGGAAAATCAGCCCCAGCATTTT
CAWRPRTGENQPQHF
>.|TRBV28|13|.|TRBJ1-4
TGTGCCAGCAAGGAGACAGCAAATGAAAAACTGTTTTTT
CASKETANEKLFF
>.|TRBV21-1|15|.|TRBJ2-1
TGTGCCAGCACCCGCATGATTGTAGCCCCGGTGGAGCAGTTCTTC
CASTRMIVAPVEQFF
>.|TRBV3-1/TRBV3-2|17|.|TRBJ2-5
TGTGCCAGCAGCCTCCCCGGAGGCAGGAGTTACCAAGAGACCCAGTACTTC
CASSLPGGRSYQETQYF
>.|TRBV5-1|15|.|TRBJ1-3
TGCGCCAGCAGCTTAACAGCAGGGTCAGGAAACACCATATATTTT
CASSLTAGSGNTIYF
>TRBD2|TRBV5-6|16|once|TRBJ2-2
TGTGCCAGCAGCTTCGGGACTAGCGGGTTCACCGGGGAGCTGTTTTTT
CASSFGTSGFTGELFF
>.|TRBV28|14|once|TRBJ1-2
TGTGCCAGCAGTTTAGTGGCAGGGAAGTATGGCTACACCTTC
CASSLVAGKYGYTF
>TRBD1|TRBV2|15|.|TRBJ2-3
TGTGCCAGCAGATTACAGGGGGCTAGCACAGATACGCAGTATTTT
CASRLQGASTDTQYF
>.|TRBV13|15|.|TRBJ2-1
TGTGCCAGCAGCTTAGGGCAGGCCTACTACAATGAGCAGTTCTTC
CASSLGQAYYNEQFF
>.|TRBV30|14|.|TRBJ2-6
TGTGCCTGGTCGGTGAGCTCTGGGGCCAACGTCCTGACTTTC
CAWSVSSGANVLTF
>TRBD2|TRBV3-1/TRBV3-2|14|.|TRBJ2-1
TGTGCCAGCCACCGTAGCGGGAGGGACAATGAGCAGTTCTTC
CASHRSGRDNEQFF
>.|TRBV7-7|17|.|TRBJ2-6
TGTGCTAGCAGCTTAGGTTCTAAGGGGACTGGGGCCAACGTCCTGACTTTC
CASSLGSKGTGANVLTF
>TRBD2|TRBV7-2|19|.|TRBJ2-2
TGTGCCAGCAGCTTATCTCGACTAGCGGGAGGGTCAAGCACCGGGGAGCTGTTTTTT
CASSLSRLAGGSSTGELFF
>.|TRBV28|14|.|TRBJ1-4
TGTGCCAGCAGGACAGGTCCTCCTAATGAAAAACTGTTTTTT
CASRTGPPNEKLFF
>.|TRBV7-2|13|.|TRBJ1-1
TGTGCCAGCAGCTTTTTTTATGGGGCGGCAGCTTTCTTT
CASSFFYGAAAFF
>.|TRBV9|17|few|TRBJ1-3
TGTGCCAGCAGCCCGAGGGGGACACCTTTTCGTGGAAACACCATATATTTT
CASSPRGTPFRGNTIYF
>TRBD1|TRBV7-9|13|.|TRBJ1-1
TGTGCCAGCATCGGGGGACAGGCTATCGAAGCTTTCTTT
CASIGGQAIEAFF
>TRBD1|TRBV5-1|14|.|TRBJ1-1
TGCGCCAGCAGCTTGGGTACAGGGGGCTTGGAAGCTTTCTTT
CASSLGTGGLEAFF
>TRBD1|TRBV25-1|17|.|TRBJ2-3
TGTGCCAGCAGTGCCCAGGGGACAGGGGATGGCACAGATACGCAGTATTTT
CASSAQGTGDGTDTQYF
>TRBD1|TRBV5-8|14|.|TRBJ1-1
TGTGCCAGCAGGCTGGGGACAGGGAGACCTGAAGCTTTCTTT
CASRLGTGRPEAFF
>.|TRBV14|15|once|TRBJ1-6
TGTGCCAGCAGTCCTGGACAGCTTATAGGAGCACCCCTCCACTTT
CASSPGQLIGAPLHF
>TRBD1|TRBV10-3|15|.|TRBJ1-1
TGTGCCATCAGTGAAGGACAGGGTGGCGACACTGAAGCTTTCTTT
CAISEGQGGDTEAFF
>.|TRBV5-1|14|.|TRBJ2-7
TGCGCCAGCAGCTTGGGGGGCGGAGACTACGAGCAGTACTTC
CASSLGGGDYEQYF
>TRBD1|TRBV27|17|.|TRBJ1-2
TGTGCCAGCAGTTGGGTCCCAAACCGACAGGGGAACGATGGCTACACCTTC
CASSWVPNRQGNDGYTF
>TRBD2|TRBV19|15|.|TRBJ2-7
TGTGCCAGTAGTATCGGGACTAGCGGGGCCTACGAGCAGTACTTC
CASSIGTSGAYEQYF
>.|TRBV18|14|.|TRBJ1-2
TGTGCCAGCTCACCAGGTACAGATAACTATGGCTACACCTTC
CASSPGTDNYGYTF
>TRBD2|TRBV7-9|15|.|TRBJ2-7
TGTGCCAGCAGCTTAGGTCTAGCGGACTCCTACGAGCAGTACTTC
CASSLGLADSYEQYF
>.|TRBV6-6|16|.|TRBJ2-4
TGTGCCAGCAGGAGGACAGCCATTATAGCCAAAAACATTCAGTACTTC
CASRRTAIIAKNIQYF
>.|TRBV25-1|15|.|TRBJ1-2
TGTGCCAGCAGTGAATTGGGTGTTGAGGGCTATGGCTACACCTTC
CASSELGVEGYGYTF
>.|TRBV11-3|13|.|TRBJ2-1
TGTGCCAGCAGCTTAGATAGTCGCGGAGTACGGTTCTTC
CASSLDSRGVRFF
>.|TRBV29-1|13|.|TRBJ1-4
TGCAGCGCCGCCCCAACTGCGGGAGAAAAACTGTTTTTT
CSAAPTAGEKLFF
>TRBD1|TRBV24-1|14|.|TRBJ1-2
TGTGCCACCAGTGACCGCGGGACAGGGTATGGCTACACCTTC
CATSDRGTGYGYTF
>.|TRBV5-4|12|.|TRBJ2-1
TGTGCCAGCAGCTCCCCGGGATCAAAGCAGTTCTTC
CASSSPGSKQFF
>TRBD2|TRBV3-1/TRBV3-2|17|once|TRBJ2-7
TGTGCCAGCAGCCGGCATGCGACTAGCGGGGCCTCCTACGAGCAGTACTTC
CASSRHATSGASYEQYF
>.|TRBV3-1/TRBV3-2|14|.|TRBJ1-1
TGTGCCAGCAGCCTTCGACTCTGGAACACTGAAGCTTTCTTT
CASSLRLWNTEAFF
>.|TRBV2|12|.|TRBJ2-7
TGTGCCAGCAATGGGGAGCCCTACGAGCAGTACTTC
CASNGEPYEQYF
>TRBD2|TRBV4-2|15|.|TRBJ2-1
TGTGCCAGCAGCCGAGTGGGACTAGAGAACAATGAGCAGTTCTTC
CASSRVGLENNEQFF
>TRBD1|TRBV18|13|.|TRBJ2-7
TGTGCCAGCTCATTTGGACAGGTCTACGAGCAGTACTTC
CASSFGQVYEQYF
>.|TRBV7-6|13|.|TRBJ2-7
TGTGCCAGCAGCTTAGGAACCGGGTACGAGCAGTACTTC
CASSLGTGYEQYF
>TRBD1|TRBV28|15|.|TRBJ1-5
TGTGCCAGCAGTGACAGGGCTCTGAGCAATCAGCCCCAGCATTTT
CASSDRALSNQPQHF
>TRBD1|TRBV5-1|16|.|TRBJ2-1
TGCGCCAGCAGCGCCGGGACAGGGGGCAGTTACAATGAGCAGTTCTTC
CASSAGTGGSYNEQFF
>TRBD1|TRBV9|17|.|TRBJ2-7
TGTGCCAGCAGCGTAGCCTCCACAGGGGGCGCCGCCTACGAGCAGTACTTC
CASSVASTGGAAYEQYF
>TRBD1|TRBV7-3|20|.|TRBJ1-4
TGTGCCAGCAGCTTACCCCGGACAGGACTGACTGATGCAACTAATGAAAAACTGTTTTTT
CASSLPRTGLTDATNEKLFF
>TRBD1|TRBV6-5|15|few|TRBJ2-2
TGTGCCAGCAGTCAGCAGGGGGTCTACACCGGGGAGCTGTTTTTT
CASSQQGVYTGELFF
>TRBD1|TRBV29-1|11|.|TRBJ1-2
TGCAGCGTGGACAGGGAACTTGGCTACACCTTC
CSVDRELGYTF
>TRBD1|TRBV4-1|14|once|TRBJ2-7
TGCGCCAGCAGCCAAAGCGCAGGGGGTCGGGAGCAGTACTTC
CASSQSAGGREQYF
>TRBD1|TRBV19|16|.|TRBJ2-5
TGTGCCAGTAGTGGGGATCTCGGGACAGGGGAAGAGACCCAGTACTTC
CASSGDLGTGEETQYF
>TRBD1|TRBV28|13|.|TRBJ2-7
TGTGCCAGCAGTCCCGGACAGGTCTACGAGCAGTACTTC
CASSPGQVYEQYF
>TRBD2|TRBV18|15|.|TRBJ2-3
TGTGCCAGCTCACCGAGGAGGGAGGGTACAGATACGCAGTATTTT
CASSPRREGTDTQYF
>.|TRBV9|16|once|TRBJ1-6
TGTGCCAGCAGCGCCCGAGCGAGCTCCTATAATTCACCCCTCCACTTT
CASSARASSYNSPLHF
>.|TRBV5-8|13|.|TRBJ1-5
TGTGCCAGCAGCTCCCGAGACAATCAGCCCCAGCATTTT
CASSSRDNQPQHF
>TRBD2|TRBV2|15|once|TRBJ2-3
TGTGCCAGCAGTGATTGGCTAGCGGGAGGAGATACGCAGTATTTT
CASSDWLAGGDTQYF
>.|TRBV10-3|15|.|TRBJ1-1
TGTGCCATCAGTGACCAGGGCAGAAAGAACACTGAAGCTTTCTTT
CAISDQGRKNTEAFF
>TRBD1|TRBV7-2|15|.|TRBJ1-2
TGTGCCAGCAGCCCTGGGGCCAGGGGGGACTATGGCTACACCTTC
CASSPGARGDYGYTF